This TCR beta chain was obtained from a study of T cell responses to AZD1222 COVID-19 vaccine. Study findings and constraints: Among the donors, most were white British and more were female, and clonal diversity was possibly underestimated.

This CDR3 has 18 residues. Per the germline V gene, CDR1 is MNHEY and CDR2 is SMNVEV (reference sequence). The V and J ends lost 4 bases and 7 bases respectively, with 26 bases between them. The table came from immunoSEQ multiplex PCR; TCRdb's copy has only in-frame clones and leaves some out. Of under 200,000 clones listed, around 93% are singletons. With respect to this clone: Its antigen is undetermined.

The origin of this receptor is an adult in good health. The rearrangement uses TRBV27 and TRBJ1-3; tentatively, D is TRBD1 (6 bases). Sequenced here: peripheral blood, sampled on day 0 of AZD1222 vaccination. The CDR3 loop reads CASSSLGTATGIGNTIYF. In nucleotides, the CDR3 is TGTGCCAGCAGTTCTCTCGGGACTGCCACAGGGATAGGGAACACCATATATTTT.